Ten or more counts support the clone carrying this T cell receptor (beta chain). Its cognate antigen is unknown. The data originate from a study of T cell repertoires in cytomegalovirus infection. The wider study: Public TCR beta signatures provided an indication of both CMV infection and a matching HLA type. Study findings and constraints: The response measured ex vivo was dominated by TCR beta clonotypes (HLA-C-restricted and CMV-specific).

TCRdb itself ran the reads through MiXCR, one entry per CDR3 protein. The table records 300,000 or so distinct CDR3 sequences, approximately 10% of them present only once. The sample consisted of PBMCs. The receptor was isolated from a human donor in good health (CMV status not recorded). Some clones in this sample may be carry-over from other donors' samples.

CDR3 in amino acids: CASSYPAGLKETQYF. CDR3 bases: TGTGCCAGCAGTTACCCAGCGGGGCTTAAAGAGACCCAGTACTTC. The chain is built from TRBV6-6 and TRBJ2-5, with TRBD2 matching over 7 bases. The CDR3 is 15 residues long. Germline V gene lookup returns CDR1 MNHNY and CDR2 SVGAGI (reference sequence). V lost 2 bases, J lost 3 bases, and 6 bases stayed unmatched.